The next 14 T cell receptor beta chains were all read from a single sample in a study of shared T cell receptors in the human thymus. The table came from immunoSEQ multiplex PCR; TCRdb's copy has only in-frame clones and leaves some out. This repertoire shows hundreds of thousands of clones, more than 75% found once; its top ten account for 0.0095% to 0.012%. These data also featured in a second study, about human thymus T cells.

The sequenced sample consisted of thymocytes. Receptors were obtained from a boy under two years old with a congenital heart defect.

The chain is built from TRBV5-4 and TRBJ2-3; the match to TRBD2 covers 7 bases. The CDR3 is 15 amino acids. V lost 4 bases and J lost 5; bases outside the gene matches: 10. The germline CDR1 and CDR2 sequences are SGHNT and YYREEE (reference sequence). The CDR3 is CASSAAREVGDTQYF. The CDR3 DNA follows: TGTGCCAGCAGCGCAGCTCGGGAGGTTGGAGATACGCAGTATTTT.

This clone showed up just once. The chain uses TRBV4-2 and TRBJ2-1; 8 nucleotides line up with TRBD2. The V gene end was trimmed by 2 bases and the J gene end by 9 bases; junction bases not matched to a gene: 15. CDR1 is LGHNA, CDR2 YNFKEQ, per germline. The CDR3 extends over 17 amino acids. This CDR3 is CASSQNWAGLGKGEQFF. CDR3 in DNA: TGTGCCAGCAGCCAAAACTGGGCGGGACTAGGTAAAGGTGAGCAGTTCTTC.

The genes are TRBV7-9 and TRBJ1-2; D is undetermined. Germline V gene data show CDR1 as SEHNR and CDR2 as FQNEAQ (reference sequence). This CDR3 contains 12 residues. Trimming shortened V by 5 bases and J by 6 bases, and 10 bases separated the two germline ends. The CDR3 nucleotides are TGTGCCAGCAGCCCCCGGGGAGATGGCTACACCTTC. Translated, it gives CASSPRGDGYTF.

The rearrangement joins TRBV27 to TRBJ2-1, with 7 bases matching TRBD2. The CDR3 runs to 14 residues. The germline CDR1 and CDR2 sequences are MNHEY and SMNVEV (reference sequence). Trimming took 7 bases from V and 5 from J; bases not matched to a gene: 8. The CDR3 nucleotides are TGTGCCAGCACCTCTGGGCTAGCGGACAATGAGCAGTTCTTC. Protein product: CASTSGLADNEQFF.

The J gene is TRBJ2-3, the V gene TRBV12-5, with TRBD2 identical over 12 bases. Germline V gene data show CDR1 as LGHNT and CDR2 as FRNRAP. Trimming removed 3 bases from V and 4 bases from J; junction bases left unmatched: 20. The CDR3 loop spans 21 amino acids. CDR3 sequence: CASGFPEPLAGGPSGADTQYF. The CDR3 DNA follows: TGTGCTAGTGGTTTCCCAGAACCTCTAGCGGGAGGGCCCTCGGGCGCAGATACGCAGTATTTT.

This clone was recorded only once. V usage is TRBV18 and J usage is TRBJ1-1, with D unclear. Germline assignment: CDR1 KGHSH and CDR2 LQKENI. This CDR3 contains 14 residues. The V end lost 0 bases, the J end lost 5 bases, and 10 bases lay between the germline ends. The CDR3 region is CASSPPPGRTEAFF. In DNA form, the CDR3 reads TGTGCCAGCTCACCACCCCCCGGCAGGACTGAAGCTTTCTTT.

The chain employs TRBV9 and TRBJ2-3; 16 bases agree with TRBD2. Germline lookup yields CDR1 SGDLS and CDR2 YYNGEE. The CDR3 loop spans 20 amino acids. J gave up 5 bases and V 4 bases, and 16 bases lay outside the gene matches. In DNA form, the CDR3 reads TGTGCCAGCAGCCCCCAACCTCCGGGACTAGCGGGAGGGCCTCGAGATACGCAGTATTTT. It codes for CASSPQPPGLAGGPRDTQYF.

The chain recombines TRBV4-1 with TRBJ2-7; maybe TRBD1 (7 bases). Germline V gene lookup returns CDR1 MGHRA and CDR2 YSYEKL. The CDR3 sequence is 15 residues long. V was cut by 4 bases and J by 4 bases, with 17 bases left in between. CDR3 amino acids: CASSPRDSVPYEQYF. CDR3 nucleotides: TGCGCCAGCAGCCCGCGGGACAGCGTACCATACGAGCAGTACTTC.

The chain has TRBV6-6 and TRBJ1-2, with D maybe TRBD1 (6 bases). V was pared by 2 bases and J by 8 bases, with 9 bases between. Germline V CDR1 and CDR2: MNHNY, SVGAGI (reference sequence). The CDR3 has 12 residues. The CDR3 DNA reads TGTGCCAGCAGTTACCTAGGGGGAGGCTACACCTTC. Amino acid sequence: CASSYLGGGYTF.

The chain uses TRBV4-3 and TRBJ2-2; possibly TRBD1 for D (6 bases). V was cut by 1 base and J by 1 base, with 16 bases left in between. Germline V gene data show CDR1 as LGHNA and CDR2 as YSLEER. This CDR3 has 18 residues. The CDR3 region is CASSQAPRGIGNTGELFF. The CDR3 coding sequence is TGCGCCAGCAGCCAAGCGCCCAGGGGAATCGGGAACACCGGGGAGCTGTTTTTT.

CDR3 amino acids: CAWVGFETTNTGELFF. The CDR3 nucleotides are TGTGCCTGGGTGGGTTTCGAGACAACGAACACCGGGGAGCTGTTTTTT. V gene TRBV30 combines with J gene TRBJ2-2, with unresolved D. In germline, CDR1 is GTSNPN, CDR2 SVGIG (reference sequence). The CDR3 runs to 16 residues. The V and J ends lost 5 bases and 0 bases respectively, with 16 bases between them.

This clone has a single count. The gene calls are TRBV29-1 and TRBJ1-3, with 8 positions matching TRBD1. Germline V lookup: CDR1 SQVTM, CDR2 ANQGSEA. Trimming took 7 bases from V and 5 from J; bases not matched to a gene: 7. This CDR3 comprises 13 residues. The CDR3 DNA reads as TGCAGCGCCTCGGACAGGGCAAGAAACACCATATATTTT. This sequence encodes CSASDRARNTIYF.

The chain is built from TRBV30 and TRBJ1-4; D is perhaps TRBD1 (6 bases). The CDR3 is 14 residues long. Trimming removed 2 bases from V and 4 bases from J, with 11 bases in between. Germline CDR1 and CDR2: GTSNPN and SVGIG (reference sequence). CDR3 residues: CAWSFDRLNEKLFF. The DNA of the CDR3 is TGTGCCTGGAGTTTCGACAGGCTTAATGAAAAACTGTTTTTT.

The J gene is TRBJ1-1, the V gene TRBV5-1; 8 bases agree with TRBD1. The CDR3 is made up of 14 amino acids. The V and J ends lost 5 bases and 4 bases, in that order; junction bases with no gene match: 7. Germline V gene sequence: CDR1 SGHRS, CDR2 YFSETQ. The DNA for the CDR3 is TGCGCCAGCAGACAGGACAGGGTACCCACTGAAGCTTTCTTT. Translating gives CASRQDRVPTEAFF.